These T cell receptor beta chains were read from a single sample in a study of siplizumab effects on memory and regulatory T cells. Profiling relied on immunoSEQ multiplex PCR, and the TCRdb table lists in-frame clones only, not all of them. The table lists about 100,000 clones, 85% to 95% of them singletons. The sequencing input was Tregs sorted from blood. Source of these receptors: a human donor in good health. Both conserved end residues are part of each CDR3. A D gene is named only where the DNA matches it firmly. Clone size is stated in some rows and not others, as once, few, many or a class when expanded.

V	size	D	J	CDR3	DNA
TRBV6-6	NA	NA	TRBJ2-7	CASSYWAGGISYEQYF	TGTGCCAGCAGTTACTGGGCGGGTGGTATCTCCTACGAGCAGTACTTC
TRBV5-1	NA	NA	TRBJ2-4	CASSFRGSDIQYF	TGCGCCAGCAGCTTTAGGGGGAGTGACATTCAGTACTTC
TRBV29-1	NA	TRBD1	TRBJ2-1	CSATTGVGDEQFF	TGCAGCGCTACAACAGGGGTAGGCGATGAGCAGTTCTTC
TRBV10-3	NA	NA	TRBJ1-2	CAIRGPRGDGYTF	TGTGCCATCAGGGGTCCCAGAGGCGACGGCTACACCTTC
TRBV11-2	NA	NA	TRBJ1-2	CASSLKSGFYGYTF	TGTGCCAGCAGCCTTAAGTCAGGGTTCTATGGCTACACCTTC
TRBV30	NA	TRBD2	TRBJ2-1	CAWSRGTGLAGDNEQFF	TGTGCCTGGAGCAGGGGAACAGGACTAGCGGGGGACAATGAGCAGTTCTTC
TRBV29-1	NA	TRBD1	TRBJ1-2	CSATGGYGYTF	TGCAGCGCGACAGGGGGCTATGGCTACACCTTC
TRBV7-6	NA	NA	TRBJ2-1	CASRSVPEGRYNEQFF	TGTGCCAGCAGGTCGGTTCCGGAGGGGAGGTACAATGAGCAGTTCTTC
TRBV5-6	once	TRBD2	TRBJ2-7	CASTPTSGTYEQYF	TGTGCCAGCACCCCAACTAGCGGGACCTACGAGCAGTACTTC
TRBV21-1	NA	NA	TRBJ2-3	CARLTDTQYF	TGTGCCAGACTCACAGATACGCAGTATTTT
TRBV11-2	NA	TRBD2	TRBJ2-3	CASRLAGANTDTQYF	TGTGCCTCTAGACTAGCGGGAGCCAACACAGATACGCAGTATTTT
TRBV5-1	NA	NA	TRBJ2-1	CASSFGGSSYNEQFF	TGCGCCAGCAGCTTTGGGGGCAGCTCCTACAATGAGCAGTTCTTC
TRBV18	NA	TRBD1	TRBJ2-1	CASSPPRGTGVHEQFF	TGTGCCAGCTCACCACCGCGCGGGACAGGGGTCCATGAGCAGTTCTTC
TRBV14	NA	NA	TRBJ2-2	CASSQVVGRGNTGELFF	TGTGCCAGCAGCCAAGTAGTGGGCAGGGGTAACACCGGGGAGCTGTTTTTT
TRBV5-4	NA	TRBD1	TRBJ2-7	CASSRDRNYEQYF	TGTGCCAGCAGCCGGGACAGGAACTACGAGCAGTACTTC